This TCR beta chain came from a study of tumor and adjacent non-tumor tissue in lung cancer. In its sample, this clonotype was seen many times. The template was RNA from unsorted bulk tissue. Germline CDR1 reads DFQATT; CDR2 reads SNEGSKA (reference sequence). V shed 4 bases and J 4 bases; nucleotides not matched to a gene: 9. There are 14 residues in the CDR3. Three rounds of nested PCR, following a modified ARM-PCR protocol, produced the TCRbeta library. TCRdb re-called the multiplex PCR reads through MiXCR, storing one row per CDR3 protein. The table lists under 250,000 distinct CDR3 sequences, 71% of them singletons.

The genes are TRBV20-1 and TRBJ2-5; 7 bases are shared with TRBD2. Sample: lung tumor tissue. The receptor was derived from a man aged 60 to 69 with non-small cell lung cancer. The CDR3 DNA follows: TGCAGTGCTAATTCAGCGGGGATTCCAGAGACCCAGTACTTC. This encodes CSANSAGIPETQYF.